Reported below is one TCR beta chain. The method was immunoSEQ multiplex PCR; TCRdb's version includes in-frame clones alone and lacks a portion of them. The table lists around 71,000 clones, around 94% of them singletons. These data originate in a study of T cell changes during pregnancy in multiple sclerosis. The ends lost 8 bases at V and 2 bases at J; junction bases unmatched: 4. Germline V lookup: CDR1 SNHLY, CDR2 FYNNEI. The CDR3 length is 13 residues. The receptor was isolated from a female donor with multiple sclerosis, enrolled in a pregnancy study. The V gene is TRBV2, the J gene TRBJ2-3; 7 positions match TRBD1. Sequenced material: peripheral blood, taken in the third trimester of pregnancy. The CDR3 nucleotides are TGTGCCAGCCAAGGGGGCACCACAGATACGCAGTATTTT. This codes for CASQGGTTDTQYF.